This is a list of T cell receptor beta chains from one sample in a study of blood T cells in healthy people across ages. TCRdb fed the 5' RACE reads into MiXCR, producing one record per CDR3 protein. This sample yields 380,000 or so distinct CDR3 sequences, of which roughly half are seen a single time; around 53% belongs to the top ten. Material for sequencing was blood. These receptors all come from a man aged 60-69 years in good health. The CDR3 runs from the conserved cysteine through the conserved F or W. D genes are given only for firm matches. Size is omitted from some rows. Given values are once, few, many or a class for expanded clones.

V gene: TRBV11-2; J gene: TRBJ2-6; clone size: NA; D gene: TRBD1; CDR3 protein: CASSLGQVGSGANVLTF; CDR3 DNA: TGTGCCAGCAGCTTGGGACAGGTTGGGTCTGGGGCCAACGTCCTGACTTTC
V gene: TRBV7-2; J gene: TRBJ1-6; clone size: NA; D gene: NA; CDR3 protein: CAGSQGTPHNSPLHF; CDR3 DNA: TGTGCCGGCAGCCAAGGGACACCTCACAATTCACCCCTCCACTTT
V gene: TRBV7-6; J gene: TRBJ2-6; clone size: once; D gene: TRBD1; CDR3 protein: CASSPRTGFNSGANVLTF; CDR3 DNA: TGTGCCAGCAGCCCCCGGACAGGCTTTAACTCTGGGGCCAACGTCCTGACTTTC
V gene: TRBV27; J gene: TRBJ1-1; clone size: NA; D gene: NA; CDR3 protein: CASSPYRTSNGEAFF; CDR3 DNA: TGTGCCAGCAGTCCCTATAGGACGTCCAACGGGGAAGCTTTCTTT
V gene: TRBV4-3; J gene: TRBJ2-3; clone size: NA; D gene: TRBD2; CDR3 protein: CASSQDGASGKDTQYF; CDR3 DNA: TGCGCCAGCAGCCAAGATGGGGCTAGCGGGAAGGATACGCAGTATTTT
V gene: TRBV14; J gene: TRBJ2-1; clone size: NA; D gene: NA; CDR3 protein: CASSPPNLWAYNEQFF; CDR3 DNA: TGTGCCAGCAGCCCGCCGAATTTGTGGGCCTACAATGAGCAGTTCTTC
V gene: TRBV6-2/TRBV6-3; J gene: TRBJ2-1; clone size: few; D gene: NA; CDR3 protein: CASRPDFSYNEQFF; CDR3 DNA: TGTGCCAGCAGACCGGACTTTTCCTACAATGAGCAGTTCTTC
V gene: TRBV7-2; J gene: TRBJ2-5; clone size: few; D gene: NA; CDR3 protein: CASSVAGAAGTQYF; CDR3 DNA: TGTGCCAGCAGCGTTGCAGGGGCCGCGGGAACCCAGTACTTC
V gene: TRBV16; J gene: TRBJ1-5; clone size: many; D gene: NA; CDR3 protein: CASSPRTREPQHF; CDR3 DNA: TGTGCCAGCAGCCCCCGGACTCGGGAGCCCCAGCATTTT
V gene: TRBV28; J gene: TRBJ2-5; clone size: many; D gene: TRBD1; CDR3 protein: CASSPSTGGKETQYF; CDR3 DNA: TGTGCCAGCAGTCCGTCGACAGGGGGAAAAGAGACCCAGTACTTC
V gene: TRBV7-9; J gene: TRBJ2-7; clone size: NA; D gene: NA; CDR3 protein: CASSLALDMNEQYF; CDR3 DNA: TGTGCCAGCAGCTTAGCGCTAGACATGAACGAGCAGTACTTC
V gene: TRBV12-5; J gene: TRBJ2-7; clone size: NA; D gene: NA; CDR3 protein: CASALGGWDYYEQYF; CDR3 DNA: TGTGCTAGTGCCCTAGGGGGGTGGGACTACTACGAGCAGTACTTC
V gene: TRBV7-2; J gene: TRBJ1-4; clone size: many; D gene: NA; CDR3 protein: CASRESRREKLFF; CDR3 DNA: TGTGCCAGCCGCGAGTCCAGGCGAGAAAAACTGTTTTTT
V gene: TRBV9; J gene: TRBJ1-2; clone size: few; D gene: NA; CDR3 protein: CASSVESSTGYTF; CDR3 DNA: TGTGCCAGCAGCGTAGAGTCCAGTACTGGCTACACCTTC
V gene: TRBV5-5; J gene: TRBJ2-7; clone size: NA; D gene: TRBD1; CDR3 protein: CASSFSSTGSYEQYF; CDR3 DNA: TGTGCCAGCAGCTTTTCCTCGACAGGGAGCTACGAGCAGTACTTC
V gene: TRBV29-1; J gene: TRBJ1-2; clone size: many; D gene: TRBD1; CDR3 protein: CSVTGGPGGGGYTF; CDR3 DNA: TGCAGCGTCACAGGGGGCCCCGGCGGTGGAGGCTACACCTTC
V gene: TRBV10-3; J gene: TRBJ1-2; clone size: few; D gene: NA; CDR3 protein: CAISDPRPALIYGYTF; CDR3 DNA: TGTGCCATCAGTGACCCCCGCCCAGCCTTGATCTATGGCTACACCTTC
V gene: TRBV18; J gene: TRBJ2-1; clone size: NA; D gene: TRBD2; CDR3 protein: CASSPAGGGHYNEQFF; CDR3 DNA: TGTGCCAGCTCACCAGCCGGGGGGGGCCACTACAATGAGCAGTTCTTC
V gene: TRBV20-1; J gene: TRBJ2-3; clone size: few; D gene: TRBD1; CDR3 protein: CSALPGTGRKDTQYF; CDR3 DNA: TGCAGTGCTTTACCCGGGACAGGGAGGAAAGATACGCAGTATTTT
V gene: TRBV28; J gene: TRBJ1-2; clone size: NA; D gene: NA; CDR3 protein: CASSLPAGGYTF; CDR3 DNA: TGTGCCAGCAGTTTGCCAGCTGGTGGCTACACCTTC
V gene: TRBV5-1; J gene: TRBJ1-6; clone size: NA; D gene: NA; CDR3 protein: CASSTGSGLDSPLHF; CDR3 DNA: TGCGCCAGCAGTACCGGTTCTGGTCTGGATTCACCCCTCCACTTT
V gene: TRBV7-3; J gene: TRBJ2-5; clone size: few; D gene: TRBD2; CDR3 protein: CASSLYAGLELETQYF; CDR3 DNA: TGTGCCAGCAGCTTATATGCGGGACTAGAGCTGGAGACCCAGTACTTC
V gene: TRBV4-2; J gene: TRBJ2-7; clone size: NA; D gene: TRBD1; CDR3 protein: CASSQDWDSYEQYF; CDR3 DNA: TGTGCCAGCAGCCAAGATTGGGACAGTTACGAGCAGTACTTC
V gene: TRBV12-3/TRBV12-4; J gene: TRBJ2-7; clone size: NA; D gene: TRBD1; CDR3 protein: CASNKQGADYERYF; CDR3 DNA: TGTGCCAGCAATAAACAGGGGGCGGACTACGAGCGGTACTTC
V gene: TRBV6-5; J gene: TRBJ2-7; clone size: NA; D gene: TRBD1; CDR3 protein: CASSFAGQGTYEQYF; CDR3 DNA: TGTGCCAGCAGTTTCGCGGGACAGGGCACCTACGAGCAGTACTTC
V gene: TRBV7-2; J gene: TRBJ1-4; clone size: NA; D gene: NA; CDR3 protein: CASSRVGLNEKLFF; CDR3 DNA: TGTGCCAGCAGCCGGGTGGGACTTAATGAAAAACTGTTTTTT
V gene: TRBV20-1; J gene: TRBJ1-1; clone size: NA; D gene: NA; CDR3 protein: CSAGKTEAFF; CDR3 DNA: TGCAGTGCGGGAAAAACTGAAGCTTTCTTT
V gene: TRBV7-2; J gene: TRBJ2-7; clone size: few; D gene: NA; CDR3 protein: CASSYRTSGGEYEQYF; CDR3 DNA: TGTGCCAGCAGCTATCGGACGTCGGGCGGGGAGTACGAGCAGTACTTC
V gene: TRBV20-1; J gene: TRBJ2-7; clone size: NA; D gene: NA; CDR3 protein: CSARQQLGEQYF; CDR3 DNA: TGCAGTGCCCGGCAGCAACTAGGCGAGCAGTACTTC
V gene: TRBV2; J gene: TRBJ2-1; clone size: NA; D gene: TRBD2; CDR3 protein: CASSWTSGYNEQFF; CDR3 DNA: TGTGCCAGCAGTTGGACTAGCGGCTACAATGAGCAGTTCTTC
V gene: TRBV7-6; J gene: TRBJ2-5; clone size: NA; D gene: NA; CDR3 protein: CASSLGSSQTQYF; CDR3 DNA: TGTGCCAGCAGCTTAGGCAGCAGTCAGACCCAGTACTTC
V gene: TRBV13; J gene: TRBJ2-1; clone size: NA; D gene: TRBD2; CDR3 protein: CASSPRVAGRYNEQFF; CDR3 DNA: TGTGCCAGCAGCCCCCGAGTAGCGGGACGGTACAATGAGCAGTTCTTC
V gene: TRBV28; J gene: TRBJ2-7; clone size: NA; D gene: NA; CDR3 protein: CASSSRSEQYF; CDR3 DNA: TGTGCCAGCAGTTCTAGGTCCGAGCAGTACTTC
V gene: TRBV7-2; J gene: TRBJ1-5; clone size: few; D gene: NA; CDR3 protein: CASSPRGLSNQPQHF; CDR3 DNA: TGTGCCAGCAGCCCCCGGGGACTGAGCAATCAGCCCCAGCATTTT
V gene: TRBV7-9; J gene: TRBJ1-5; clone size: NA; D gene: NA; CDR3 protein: CASSSGWNQPQHF; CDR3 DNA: TGTGCCAGCAGCTCCGGTTGGAATCAGCCCCAGCATTTT
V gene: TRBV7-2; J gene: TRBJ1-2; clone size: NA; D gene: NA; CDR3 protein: CASSPMGPSYGYTF; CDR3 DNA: TGTGCCAGCAGCCCGATGGGGCCTTCCTATGGCTACACCTTC
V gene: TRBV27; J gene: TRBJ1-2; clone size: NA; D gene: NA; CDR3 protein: CASSLHPSYGYTF; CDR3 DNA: TGTGCCAGCAGTTTACACCCTTCTTATGGCTACACCTTC
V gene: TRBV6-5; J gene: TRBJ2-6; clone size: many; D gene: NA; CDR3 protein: CASSYGDRSGANVLTF; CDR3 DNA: TGTGCCAGCAGTTACGGGGACCGTTCTGGGGCCAACGTCCTGACTTTC
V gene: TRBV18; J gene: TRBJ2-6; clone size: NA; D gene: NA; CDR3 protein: CASSPLPGSSSGANVLTF; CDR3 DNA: TGTGCCAGCTCACCACTCCCGGGCAGCAGCTCTGGGGCCAACGTCCTGACTTTC
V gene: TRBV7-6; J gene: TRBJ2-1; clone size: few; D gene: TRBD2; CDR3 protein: CASSSLAGVINEQFF; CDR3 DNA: TGTGCCAGCAGCTCGCTAGCGGGAGTAATCAATGAGCAGTTCTTC
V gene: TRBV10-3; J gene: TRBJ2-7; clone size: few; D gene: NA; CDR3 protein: CAIWQGRPYEQYF; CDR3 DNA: TGTGCCATCTGGCAGGGACGACCCTACGAGCAGTACTTC
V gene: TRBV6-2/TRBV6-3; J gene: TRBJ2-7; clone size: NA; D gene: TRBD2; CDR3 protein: CAGSQRLAGDYEQYF; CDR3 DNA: TGTGCCGGCAGTCAACGACTAGCGGGGGATTACGAGCAGTACTTC
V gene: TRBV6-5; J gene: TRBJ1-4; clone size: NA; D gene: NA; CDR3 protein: CASRRQVNEKLFF; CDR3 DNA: TGTGCCAGTCGAAGACAGGTGAACGAAAAACTGTTTTTT
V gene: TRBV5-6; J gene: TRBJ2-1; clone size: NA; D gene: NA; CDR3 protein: CAGSLQGPYNEQFF; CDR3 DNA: TGTGCCGGCAGCTTACAGGGCCCCTACAATGAGCAGTTCTTC
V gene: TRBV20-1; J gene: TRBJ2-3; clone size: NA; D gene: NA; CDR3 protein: CSARRGSRPDTQYF; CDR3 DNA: TGCAGTGCTAGACGAGGCAGTCGGCCAGATACGCAGTATTTT
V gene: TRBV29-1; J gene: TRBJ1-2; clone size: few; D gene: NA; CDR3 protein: CSVDRRGQYGYTF; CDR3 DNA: TGCAGCGTTGATCGGCGAGGACAGTATGGCTACACCTTC